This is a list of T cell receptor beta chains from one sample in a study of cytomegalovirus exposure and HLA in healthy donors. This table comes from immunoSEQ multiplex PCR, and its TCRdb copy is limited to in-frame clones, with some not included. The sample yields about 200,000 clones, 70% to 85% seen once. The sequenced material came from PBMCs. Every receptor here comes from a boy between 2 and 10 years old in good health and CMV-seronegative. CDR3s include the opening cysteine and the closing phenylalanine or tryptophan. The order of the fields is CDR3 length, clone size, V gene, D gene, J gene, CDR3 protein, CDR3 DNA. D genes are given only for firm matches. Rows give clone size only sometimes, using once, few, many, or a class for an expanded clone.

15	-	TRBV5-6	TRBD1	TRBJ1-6	CASSWGTGGNSPLHF	TGTGCCAGCAGCTGGGGGACAGGGGGCAATTCACCCCTCCACTTT
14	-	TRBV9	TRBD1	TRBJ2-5	CASSSSGQQETQYF	TGTGCCAGCAGCTCCTCGGGACAGCAAGAGACCCAGTACTTC
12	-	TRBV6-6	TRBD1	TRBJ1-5	CASRGQGPPQHF	TGTGCCAGCAGGGGACAGGGACCGCCCCAGCATTTT
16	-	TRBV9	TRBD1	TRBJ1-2	CASSKNPQGTYYGYTF	TGTGCCAGCAGCAAAAACCCACAGGGGACATACTATGGCTACACCTTC
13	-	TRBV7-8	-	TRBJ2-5	CASSLLRQETQYF	TGTGCCAGCAGCTTACTCCGCCAAGAGACCCAGTACTTC
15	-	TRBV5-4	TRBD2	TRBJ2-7	CASSRIAGGSYEQYF	TGTGCCAGCAGCCGTATAGCGGGGGGGTCCTACGAGCAGTACTTC
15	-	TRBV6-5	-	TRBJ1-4	CASSYSETRAEKLFF	TGTGCCAGCAGTTACTCGGAGACCAGGGCTGAAAAACTGTTTTTT
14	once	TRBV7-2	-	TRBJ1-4	CASSSGWLGEKLFF	TGTGCCAGCAGCTCGGGATGGTTGGGTGAAAAACTGTTTTTT
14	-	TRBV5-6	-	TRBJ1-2	CASSLIQGSYGYTF	TGTGCCAGCAGCTTGATTCAGGGATCCTATGGCTACACCTTC
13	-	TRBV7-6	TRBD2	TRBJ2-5	CASQLAGAETQYF	TGTGCCAGTCAGCTAGCGGGGGCCGAGACCCAGTACTTC
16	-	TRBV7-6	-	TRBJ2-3	CASSRFGQTSTDTQYF	TGTGCCAGCAGCAGATTCGGACAGACTAGCACAGATACGCAGTATTTT
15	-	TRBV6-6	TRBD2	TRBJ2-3	CASRQTSGGADTQYF	TGTGCCAGCAGACAAACTAGCGGGGGGGCAGATACGCAGTATTTT
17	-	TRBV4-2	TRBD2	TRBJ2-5	CASSQAPGGRVGETQYF	TGTGCCAGCAGCCAAGCTCCGGGGGGGCGGGTAGGAGAGACCCAGTACTTC
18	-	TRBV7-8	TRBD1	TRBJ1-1	CASSLERDRVSSNTEAFF	TGTGCCAGCAGCTTAGAACGCGACAGGGTGTCTAGTAACACTGAAGCTTTCTTT
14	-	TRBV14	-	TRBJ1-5	CASSLYSFNQPQHF	TGTGCCAGCAGCTTATACAGCTTCAATCAGCCCCAGCATTTT
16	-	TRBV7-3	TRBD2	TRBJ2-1	CASSLSGAISYNEQFF	TGTGCCAGCAGTCTTAGCGGGGCGATCTCCTACAATGAGCAGTTCTTC
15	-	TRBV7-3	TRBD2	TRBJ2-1	CASSHGLAGYNEQFF	TGTGCCAGCAGCCACGGACTAGCGGGCTACAATGAGCAGTTCTTC
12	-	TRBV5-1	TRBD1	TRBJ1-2	CASSSDRDGYTF	TGCGCCAGCAGCTCGGACAGGGACGGCTACACCTTC
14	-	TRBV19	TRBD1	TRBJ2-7	CASSRTTGSYEQYF	TGTGCCAGTAGCCGAACGACAGGGTCCTACGAGCAGTACTTC
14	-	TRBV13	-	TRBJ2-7	CASSLATGSYEQYF	TGTGCCAGCAGCTTAGCGACAGGCTCCTACGAGCAGTACTTC
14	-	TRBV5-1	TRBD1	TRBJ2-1	CASSSTGGPYEQFF	TGCGCCAGCAGCTCAACAGGGGGGCCATATGAGCAGTTCTTC
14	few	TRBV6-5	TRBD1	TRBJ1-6	CASSSTGWYSPLHF	TGTGCCAGCAGTTCGACAGGGTGGTACTCACCCCTCCACTTT